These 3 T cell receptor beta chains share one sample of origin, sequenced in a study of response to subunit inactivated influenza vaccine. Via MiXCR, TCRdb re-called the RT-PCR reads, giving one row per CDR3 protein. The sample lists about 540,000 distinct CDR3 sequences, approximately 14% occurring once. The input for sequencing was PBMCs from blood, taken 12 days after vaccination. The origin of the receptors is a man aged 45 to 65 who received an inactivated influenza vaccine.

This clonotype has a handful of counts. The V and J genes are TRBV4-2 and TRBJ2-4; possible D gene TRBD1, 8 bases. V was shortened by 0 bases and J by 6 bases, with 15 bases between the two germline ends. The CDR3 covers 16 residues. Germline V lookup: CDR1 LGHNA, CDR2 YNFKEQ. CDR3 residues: CASSQETGGVGNIQYF. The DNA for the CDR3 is TGTGCCAGCAGCCAAGAAACAGGGGGGGTGGGAAACATTCAGTACTTC.

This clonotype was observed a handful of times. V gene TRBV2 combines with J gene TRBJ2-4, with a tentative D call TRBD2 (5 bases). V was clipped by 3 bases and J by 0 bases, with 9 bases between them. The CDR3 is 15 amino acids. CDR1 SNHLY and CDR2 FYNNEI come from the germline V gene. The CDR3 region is CASSDFGLAKNIQYF. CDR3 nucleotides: TGTGCCAGCAGTGATTTTGGACTAGCCAAAAACATTCAGTACTTC. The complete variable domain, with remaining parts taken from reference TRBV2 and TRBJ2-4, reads EPEVTQTPSHQVTQMGQEVILRCVPISNHLYFYWYRQILGQKVEFLVSFYNNEISEKSEIFDDQFSVERPDGSNFTLKIRSTKLEDSAMYFCASSDFGLAKNIQYFGAGTRLSVL.

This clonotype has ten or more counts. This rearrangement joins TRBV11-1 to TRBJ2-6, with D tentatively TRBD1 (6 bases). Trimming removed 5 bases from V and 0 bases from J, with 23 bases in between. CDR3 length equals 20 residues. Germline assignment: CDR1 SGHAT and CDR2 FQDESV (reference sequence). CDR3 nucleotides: TGTGCCAGCAGCACCGGACAGAATATAAACCCACTCTCTGGGGCCAACGTCCTGACTTTC. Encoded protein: CASSTGQNINPLSGANVLTF.